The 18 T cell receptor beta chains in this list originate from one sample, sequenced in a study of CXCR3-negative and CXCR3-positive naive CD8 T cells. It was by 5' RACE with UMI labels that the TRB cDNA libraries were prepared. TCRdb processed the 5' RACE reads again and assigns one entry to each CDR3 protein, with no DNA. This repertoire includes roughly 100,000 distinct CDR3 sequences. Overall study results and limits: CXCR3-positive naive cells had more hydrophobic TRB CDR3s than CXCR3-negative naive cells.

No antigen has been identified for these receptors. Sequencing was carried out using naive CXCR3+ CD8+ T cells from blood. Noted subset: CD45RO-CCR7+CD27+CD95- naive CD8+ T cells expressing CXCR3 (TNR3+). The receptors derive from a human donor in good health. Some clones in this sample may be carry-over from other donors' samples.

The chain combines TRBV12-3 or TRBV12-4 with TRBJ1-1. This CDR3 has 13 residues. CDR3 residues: CASSPILNTEAFF.

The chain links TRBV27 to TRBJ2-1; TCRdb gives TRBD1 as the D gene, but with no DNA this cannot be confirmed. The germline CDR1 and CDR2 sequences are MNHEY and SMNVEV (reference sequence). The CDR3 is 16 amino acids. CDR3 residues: CASSYLTGGSPNEQFF.

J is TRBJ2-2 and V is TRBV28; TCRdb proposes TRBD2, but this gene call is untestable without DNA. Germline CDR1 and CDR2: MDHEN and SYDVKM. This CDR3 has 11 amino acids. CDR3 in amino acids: CASSPGLWLFF.

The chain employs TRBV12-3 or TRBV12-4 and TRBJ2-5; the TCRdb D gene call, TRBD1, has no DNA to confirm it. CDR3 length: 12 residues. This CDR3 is CASSRDRQTQYF.

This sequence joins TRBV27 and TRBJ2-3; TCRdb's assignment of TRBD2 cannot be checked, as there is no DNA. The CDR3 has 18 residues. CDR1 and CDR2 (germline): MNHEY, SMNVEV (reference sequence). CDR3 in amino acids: CASSLWSLAGDETDTQYF.

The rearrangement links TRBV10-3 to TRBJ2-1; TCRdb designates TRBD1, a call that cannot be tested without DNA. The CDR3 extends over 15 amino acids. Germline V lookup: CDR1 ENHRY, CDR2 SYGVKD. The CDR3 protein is CAISESWAGNNEQFF.

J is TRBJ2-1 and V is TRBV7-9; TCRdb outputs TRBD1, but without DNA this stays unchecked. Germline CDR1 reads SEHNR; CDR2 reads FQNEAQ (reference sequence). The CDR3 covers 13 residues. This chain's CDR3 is CASSLPGKWEQFF.

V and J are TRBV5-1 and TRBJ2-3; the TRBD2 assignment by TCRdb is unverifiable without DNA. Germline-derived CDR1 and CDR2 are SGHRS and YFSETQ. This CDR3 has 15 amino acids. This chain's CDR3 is CASRASGSLGDTQYF.

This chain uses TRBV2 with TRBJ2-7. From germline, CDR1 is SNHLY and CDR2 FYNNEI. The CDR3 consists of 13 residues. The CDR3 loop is CASSEDAGYEQYF.

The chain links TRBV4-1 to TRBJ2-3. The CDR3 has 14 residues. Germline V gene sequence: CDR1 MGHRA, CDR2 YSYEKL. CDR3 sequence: CASSQGTSTDTQYF.

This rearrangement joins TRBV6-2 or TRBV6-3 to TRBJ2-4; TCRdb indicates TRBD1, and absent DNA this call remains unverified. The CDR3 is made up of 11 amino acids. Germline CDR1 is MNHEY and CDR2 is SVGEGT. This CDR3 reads CASSSVDIQYF.

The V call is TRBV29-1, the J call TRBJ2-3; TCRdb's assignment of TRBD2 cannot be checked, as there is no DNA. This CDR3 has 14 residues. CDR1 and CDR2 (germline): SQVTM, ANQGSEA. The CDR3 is CSGVAGGSTDTQYF.

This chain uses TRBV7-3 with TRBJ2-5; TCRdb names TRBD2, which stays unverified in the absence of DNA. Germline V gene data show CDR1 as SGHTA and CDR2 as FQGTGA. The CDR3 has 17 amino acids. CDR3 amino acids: CASSSITGTRERETQYF.

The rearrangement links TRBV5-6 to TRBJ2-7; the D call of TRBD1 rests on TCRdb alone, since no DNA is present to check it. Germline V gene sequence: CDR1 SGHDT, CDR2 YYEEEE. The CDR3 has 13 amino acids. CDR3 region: CASSPTGIYEQYF.

The CDR3: CSVDRGENIQYF. The chain couples TRBV29-1 to TRBJ2-4; the D call of TRBD1 rests on TCRdb alone, since no DNA is present to check it. This CDR3 region has 12 residues. Germline V CDR1 and CDR2: SQVTM, ANQGSEA.

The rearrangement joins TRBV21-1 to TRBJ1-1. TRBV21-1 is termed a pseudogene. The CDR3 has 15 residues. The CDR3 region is CASSKCSHPNTEAFF.

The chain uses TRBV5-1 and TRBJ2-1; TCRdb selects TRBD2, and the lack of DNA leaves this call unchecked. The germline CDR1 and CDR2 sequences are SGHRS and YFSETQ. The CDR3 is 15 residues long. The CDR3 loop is CASSVGTSEYNEQFF.

CDR3 in amino acids: CASSETVGQPQHF. The chain employs TRBV6-5 and TRBJ1-5. Germline CDR1 reads MNHEY; CDR2 reads SVGAGI. This CDR3 contains 13 residues.